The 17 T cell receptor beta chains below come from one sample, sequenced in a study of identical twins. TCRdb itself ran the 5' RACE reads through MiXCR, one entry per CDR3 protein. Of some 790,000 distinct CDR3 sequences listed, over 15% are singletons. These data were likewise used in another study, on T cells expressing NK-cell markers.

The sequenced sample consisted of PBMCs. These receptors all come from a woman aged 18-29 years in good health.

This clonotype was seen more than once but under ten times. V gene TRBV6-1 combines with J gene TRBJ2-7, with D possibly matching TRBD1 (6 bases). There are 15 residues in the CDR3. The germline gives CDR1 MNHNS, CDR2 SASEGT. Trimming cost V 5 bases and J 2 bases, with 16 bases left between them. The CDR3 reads CASSQGRGPAYEQYF. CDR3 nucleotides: TGTGCCAGCAGTCAGGGGAGAGGGCCGGCCTACGAGCAGTACTTC.

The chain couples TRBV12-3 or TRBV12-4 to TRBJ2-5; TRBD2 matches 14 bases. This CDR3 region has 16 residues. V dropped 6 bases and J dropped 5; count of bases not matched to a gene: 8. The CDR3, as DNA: TGTGCCAGCAGCCTGACTAGCGGGAGGGCCTCGGAGACCCAGTACTTC. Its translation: CASSLTSGRASETQYF.

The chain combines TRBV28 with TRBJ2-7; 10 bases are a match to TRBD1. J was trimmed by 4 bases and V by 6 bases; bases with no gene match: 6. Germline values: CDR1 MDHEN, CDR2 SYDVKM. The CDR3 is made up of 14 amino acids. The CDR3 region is CASRRDRGLYEQYF. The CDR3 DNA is TGTGCCAGCAGAAGGGACAGGGGCCTATACGAGCAGTACTTC. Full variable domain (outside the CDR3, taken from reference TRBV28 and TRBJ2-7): DVKVTQSSRYLVKRTGEKVFLECVQDMDHENMFWYRQDPGLGLRLIYFSYDVKMKEKGDIPEGYSVSREKKERFSLILESASTNQTSMYLCASRRDRGLYEQYFGPGTRLTVT.

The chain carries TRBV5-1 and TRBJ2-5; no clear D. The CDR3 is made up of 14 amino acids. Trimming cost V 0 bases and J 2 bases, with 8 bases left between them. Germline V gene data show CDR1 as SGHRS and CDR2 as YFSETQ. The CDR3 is CASSLARPQETQYF. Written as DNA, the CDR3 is TGCGCCAGCAGCTTGGCCCGACCACAAGAGACCCAGTACTTC.

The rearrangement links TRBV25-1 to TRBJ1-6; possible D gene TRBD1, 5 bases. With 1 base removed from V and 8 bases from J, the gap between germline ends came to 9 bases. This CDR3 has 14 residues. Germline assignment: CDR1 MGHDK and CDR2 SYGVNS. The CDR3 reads CASSESGRHSPLHF. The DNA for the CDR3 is TGTGCCAGCAGTGAATCAGGGAGGCATTCACCCCTCCACTTT.

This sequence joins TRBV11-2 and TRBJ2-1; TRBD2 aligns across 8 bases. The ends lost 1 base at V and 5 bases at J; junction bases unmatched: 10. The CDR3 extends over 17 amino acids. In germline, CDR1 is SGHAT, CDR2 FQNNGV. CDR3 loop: CASSLGGREGQNNEQFF. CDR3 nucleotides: TGTGCCAGCAGCTTAGGAGGTCGGGAGGGCCAAAACAATGAGCAGTTCTTC.

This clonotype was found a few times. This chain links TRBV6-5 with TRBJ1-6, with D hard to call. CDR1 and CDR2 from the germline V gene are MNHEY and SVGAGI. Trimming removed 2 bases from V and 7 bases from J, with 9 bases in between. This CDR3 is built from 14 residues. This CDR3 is CASSYRRQNSPLHF. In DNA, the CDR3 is TGTGCCAGCAGTTACCGACGGCAAAATTCACCCCTCCACTTT.

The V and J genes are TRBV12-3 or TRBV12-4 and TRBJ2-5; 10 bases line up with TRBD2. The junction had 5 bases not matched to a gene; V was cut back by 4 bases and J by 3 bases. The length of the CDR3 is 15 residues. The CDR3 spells CASSWGAGGEETQYF. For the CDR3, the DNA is TGTGCCAGCAGTTGGGGAGCGGGAGGGGAAGAGACCCAGTACTTC.

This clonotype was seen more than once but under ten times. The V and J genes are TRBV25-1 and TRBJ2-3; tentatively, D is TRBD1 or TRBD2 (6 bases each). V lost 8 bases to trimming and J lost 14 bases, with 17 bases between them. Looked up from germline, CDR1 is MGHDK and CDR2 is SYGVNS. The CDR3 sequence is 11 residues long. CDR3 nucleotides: TGTGCCAGCTCCGGAGGGGGTCCTGGGTATTTT. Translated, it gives CASSGGGPGYF.

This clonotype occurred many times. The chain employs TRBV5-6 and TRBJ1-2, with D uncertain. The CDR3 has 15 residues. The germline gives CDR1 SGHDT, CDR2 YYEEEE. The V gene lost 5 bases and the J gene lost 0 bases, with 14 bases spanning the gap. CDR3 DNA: TGTGCCAGCAGAACCCCCTTGAGTTCTAACTATGGCTACACCTTC. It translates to CASRTPLSSNYGYTF.

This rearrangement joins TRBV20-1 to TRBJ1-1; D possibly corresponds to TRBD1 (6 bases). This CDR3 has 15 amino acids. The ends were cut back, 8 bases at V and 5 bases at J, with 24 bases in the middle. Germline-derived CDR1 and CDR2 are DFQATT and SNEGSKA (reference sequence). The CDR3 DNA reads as TGCAGTCCTAAAGCACGGGGGCAATGGGGAACTGAAGCTTTCTTT. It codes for CSPKARGQWGTEAFF.

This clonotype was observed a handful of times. The CDR3 coding sequence is TGTGCCAGCAGTGTTAAGACCCAGTACTTC. Amino acids: CASSVKTQYF. V gene TRBV6-1 combines with J gene TRBJ2-5; no firm D call. Trimming removed 4 bases from V and 6 bases from J, with 3 bases in between. CDR3 length equals 10 residues. Germline V lookup: CDR1 MNHNS, CDR2 SASEGT.

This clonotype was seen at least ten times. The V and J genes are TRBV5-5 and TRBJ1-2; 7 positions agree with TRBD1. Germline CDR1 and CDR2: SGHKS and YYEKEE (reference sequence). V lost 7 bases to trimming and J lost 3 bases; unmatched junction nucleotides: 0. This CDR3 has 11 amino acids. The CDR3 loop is CASQGDYGYTF. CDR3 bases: TGTGCCAGCCAGGGGGACTATGGCTACACCTTC.

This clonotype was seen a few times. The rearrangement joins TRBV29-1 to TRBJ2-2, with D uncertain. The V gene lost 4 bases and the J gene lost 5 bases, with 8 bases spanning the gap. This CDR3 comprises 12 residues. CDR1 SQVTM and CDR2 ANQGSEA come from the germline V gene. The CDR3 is CSVVAETGELFF. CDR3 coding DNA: TGCAGCGTTGTAGCTGAGACCGGGGAGCTGTTTTTT.

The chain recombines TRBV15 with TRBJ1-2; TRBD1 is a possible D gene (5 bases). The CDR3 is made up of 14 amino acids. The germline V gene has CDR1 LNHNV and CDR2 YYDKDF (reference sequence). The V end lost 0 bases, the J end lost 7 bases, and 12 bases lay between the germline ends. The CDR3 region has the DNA TGTGCCACCAGCAGAGATTCAGGGTCGGGTGGCTACACCTTC. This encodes CATSRDSGSGGYTF.

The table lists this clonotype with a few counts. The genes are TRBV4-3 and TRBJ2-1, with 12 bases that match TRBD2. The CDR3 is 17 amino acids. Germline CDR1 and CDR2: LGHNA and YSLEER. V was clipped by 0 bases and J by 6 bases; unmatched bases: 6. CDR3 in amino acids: CASSQDLTTSGGNEQFF. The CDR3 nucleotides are TGCGCCAGCAGCCAAGATCTGACGACTAGCGGGGGCAATGAGCAGTTCTTC.

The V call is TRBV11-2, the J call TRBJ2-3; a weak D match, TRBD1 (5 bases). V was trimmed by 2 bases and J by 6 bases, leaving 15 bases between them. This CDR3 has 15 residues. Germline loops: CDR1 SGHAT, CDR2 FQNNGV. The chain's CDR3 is CASSLPRTSGDTQYF. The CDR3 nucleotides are TGTGCCAGCAGCTTACCCCGGACATCCGGCGATACGCAGTATTTT.